This entry features one T cell receptor (beta chain) sequence. The sample belongs to a study of shared clonotypes between healthy human individuals. The CDR3 loop spans 15 amino acids. V was trimmed by 4 bases and J by 10 bases, leaving 17 bases between them. The germline V gene has CDR1 MNHEY and CDR2 SVGAGI. Generated by immunoSEQ multiplex PCR, the TCRdb table keeps only in-frame clones and is missing some. The profile shows about 1 million clones, around 74% of them singletons. CD4+ cells were split into CD45RA+ naive and CD45RA-negative memory subsets. The gene calls are TRBV6-5 and TRBJ1-6, with D possibly being TRBD1 (5 bases). The sequenced sample was memory CD4+ T cells sorted from blood. The subset denotes: CD45RA-negative fraction. The source is a man aged 18 to 35 in good health. The CDR3: CASSSRGPQGSPLHF. CDR3 nucleotide sequence: TGTGCCAGCAGTTCCCGGGGCCCGCAGGGATCACCCCTCCACTTT.